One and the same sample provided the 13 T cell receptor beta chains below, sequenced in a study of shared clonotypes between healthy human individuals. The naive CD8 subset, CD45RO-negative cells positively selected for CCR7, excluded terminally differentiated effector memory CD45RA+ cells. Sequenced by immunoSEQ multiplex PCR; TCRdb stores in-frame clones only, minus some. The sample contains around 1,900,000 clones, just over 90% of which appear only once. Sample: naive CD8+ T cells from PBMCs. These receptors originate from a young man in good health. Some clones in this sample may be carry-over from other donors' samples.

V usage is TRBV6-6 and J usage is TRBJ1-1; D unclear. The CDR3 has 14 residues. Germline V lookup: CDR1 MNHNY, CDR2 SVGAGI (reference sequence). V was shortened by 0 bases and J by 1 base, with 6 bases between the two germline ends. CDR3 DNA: TGTGCCAGCAGTTACTCGTTGGGGAACACTGAAGCTTTCTTT. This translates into CASSYSLGNTEAFF.

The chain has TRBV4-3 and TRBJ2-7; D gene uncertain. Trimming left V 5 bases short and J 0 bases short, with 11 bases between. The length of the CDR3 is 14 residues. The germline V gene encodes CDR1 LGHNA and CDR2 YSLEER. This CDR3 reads CASSGGLVSYEQYF. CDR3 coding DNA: TGCGCCAGCAGCGGTGGTTTGGTCTCCTACGAGCAGTACTTC.

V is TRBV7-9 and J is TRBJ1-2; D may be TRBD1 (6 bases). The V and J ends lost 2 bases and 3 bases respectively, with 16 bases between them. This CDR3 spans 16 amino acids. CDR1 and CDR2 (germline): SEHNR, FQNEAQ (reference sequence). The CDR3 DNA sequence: TGTGCCAGCAGCTTAATTAGTTCAGGGGAAGACTATGGCTACACCTTC. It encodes CASSLISSGEDYGYTF. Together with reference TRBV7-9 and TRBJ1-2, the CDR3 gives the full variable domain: DTGVSQNPRHKITKRGQNVTFRCDPISEHNRLYWYRQTLGQGPEFLTYFQNEAQLEKSRLLSDRFSAERPKGSFSTLEIQRTEQGDSAMYLCASSLISSGEDYGYTFGSGTRLTVV.

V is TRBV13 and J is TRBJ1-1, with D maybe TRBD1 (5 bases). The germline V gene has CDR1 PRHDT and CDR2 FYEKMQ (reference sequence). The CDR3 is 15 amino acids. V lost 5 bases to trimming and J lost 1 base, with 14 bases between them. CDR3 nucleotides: TGTGCCAGCAGCCCCTTGGGGGACCCGAACACTGAAGCTTTCTTT. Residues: CASSPLGDPNTEAFF.

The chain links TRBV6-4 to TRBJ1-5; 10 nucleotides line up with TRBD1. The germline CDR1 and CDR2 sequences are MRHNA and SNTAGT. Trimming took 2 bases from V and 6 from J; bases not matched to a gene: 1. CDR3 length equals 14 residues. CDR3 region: CASSDGTGVQPQHF. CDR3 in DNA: TGTGCCAGCAGTGACGGGACAGGGGTTCAGCCCCAGCATTTT.

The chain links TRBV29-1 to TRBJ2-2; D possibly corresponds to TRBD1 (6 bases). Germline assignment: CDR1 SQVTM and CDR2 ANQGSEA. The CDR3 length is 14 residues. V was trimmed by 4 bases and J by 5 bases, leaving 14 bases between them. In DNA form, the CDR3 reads TGCAGCGTTGGTGGGGGCGCCAGGACCGGGGAGCTGTTTTTT. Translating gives CSVGGGARTGELFF.

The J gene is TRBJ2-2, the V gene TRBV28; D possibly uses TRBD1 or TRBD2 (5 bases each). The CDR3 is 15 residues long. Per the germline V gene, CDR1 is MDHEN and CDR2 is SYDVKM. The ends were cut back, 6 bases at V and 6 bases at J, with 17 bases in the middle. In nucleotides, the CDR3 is TGTGCCAGCAGCCAGATAGCGCCACAGGCCGGGGAGCTGTTTTTT. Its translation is CASSQIAPQAGELFF.

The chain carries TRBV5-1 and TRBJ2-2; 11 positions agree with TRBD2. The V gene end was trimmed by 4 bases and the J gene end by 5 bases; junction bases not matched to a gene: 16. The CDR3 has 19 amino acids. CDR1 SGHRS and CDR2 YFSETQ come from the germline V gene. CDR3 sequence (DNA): TGCGCCAGCAGCGGGGACATGGCGTCTAGCGGGAGGACTACCGGGGAGCTGTTTTTT. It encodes CASSGDMASSGRTTGELFF.

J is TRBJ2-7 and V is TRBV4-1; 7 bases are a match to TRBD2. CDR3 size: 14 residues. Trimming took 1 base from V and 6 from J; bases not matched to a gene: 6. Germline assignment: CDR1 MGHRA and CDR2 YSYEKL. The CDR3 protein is CASSQVGGKGEQYF. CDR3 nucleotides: TGCGCCAGCAGCCAAGTGGGAGGGAAAGGCGAGCAGTACTTC.

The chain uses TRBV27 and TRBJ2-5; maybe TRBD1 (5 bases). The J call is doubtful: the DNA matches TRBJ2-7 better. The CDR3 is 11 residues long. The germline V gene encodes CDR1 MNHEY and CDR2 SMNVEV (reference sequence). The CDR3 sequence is CASSQGYEQYF. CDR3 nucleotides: TGTGCCAGCAGTCAGGGATACGAGCAGTACTTC.

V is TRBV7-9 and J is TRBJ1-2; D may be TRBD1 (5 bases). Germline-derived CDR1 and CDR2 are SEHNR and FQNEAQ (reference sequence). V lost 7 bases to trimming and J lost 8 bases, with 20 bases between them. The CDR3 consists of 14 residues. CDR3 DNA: TGTGCCAGCACGTCGCCCCAGGGACGACAAGGCTACACCTTC. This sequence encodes CASTSPQGRQGYTF.

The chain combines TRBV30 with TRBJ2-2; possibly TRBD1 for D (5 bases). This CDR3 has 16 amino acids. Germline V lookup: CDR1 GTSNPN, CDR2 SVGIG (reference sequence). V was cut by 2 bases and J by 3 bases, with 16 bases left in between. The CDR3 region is CAWSNTGYPHTGELFF. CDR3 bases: TGTGCCTGGAGTAATACAGGTTACCCGCACACCGGGGAGCTGTTTTTT.

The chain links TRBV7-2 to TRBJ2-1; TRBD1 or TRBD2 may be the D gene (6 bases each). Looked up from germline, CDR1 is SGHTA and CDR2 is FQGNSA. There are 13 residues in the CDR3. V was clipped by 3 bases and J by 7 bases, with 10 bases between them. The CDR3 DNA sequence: TGTGCCAGCAGCTTTACAGGGAGGAATGAGCAGTTCTTC. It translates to CASSFTGRNEQFF.